This TCR beta chain was profiled in a study of CD8 T cells in Susac syndrome. It was with random hexamers that 0.5 to 1 ug RNA was reverse transcribed. TCRdb re-derived calls from the immunoSEQ multiplex PCR reads in MiXCR, one entry per CDR3 protein. The data show 90,000 to 150,000 distinct CDR3 sequences, with approximately 91% seen just once and roughly 0.15% held by the top ten. The ends were cut back, 2 bases at V and 6 bases at J, with 8 bases in the middle. There are 13 residues in the CDR3. Germline-derived CDR1 and CDR2 are SGHTA and FQGNSA. The TCR was taken from a human donor in good health. The sample was CD4+ T cells from PBMCs. The rearrangement uses TRBV7-2 and TRBJ1-5; D uncertain. The CDR3: CASSLSSSQPQHF. CDR3 nucleotide sequence: TGTGCCAGCAGCTTATCTTCCAGTCAGCCCCAGCATTTT.